These 10 T cell receptor beta chains were sequenced from one sample in a study of cytomegalovirus exposure and HLA in healthy donors. The PCR ran on 60 Vbeta and 13 Jbeta primers. Only in-frame clones appear in the TCRdb table, and some are missing; sequencing was by immunoSEQ multiplex PCR. Of 100,000 to 150,000 clones in the sample, 80% were seen once. The sequenced sample was PBMCs. The receptors were sampled from a man between 40 and 49 years old in good health and CMV-seronegative.

The chain joins TRBV19 to TRBJ2-7; tentative D call: TRBD2 (6 bases). Trimming took 3 bases from V and 5 from J, leaving 11 bases between them. The CDR3 loop spans 13 amino acids. From germline, CDR1 is LNHDA and CDR2 SQIVND (reference sequence). The CDR3 DNA is TGTGCCAGTAGTATCCTGGGAGGCCACGAGCAGTACTTC. Protein sequence: CASSILGGHEQYF.

V and J are TRBV5-1 and TRBJ1-3; TRBD1 might be the D (5 bases). The CDR3 length is 15 residues. V gave up 2 bases and J gave up 0 bases, with 9 bases separating them. Germline V gene sequence: CDR1 SGHRS, CDR2 YFSETQ. CDR3 in amino acids: CASSLTGNSGNTIYF. The CDR3 bases are TGCGCCAGCAGCTTAACAGGAAACTCTGGAAACACCATATATTTT. The complete variable domain, with remaining parts taken from reference TRBV5-1 and TRBJ1-3, reads KAGVTQTPRYLIKTRGQQVTLSCSPISGHRSVSWYQQTPGQGLQFLFEYFSETQRNKGNFPGRFSGRQFSNSRSEMNVSTLELGDSALYLCASSLTGNSGNTIYFGEGSWLTVV.

The table lists this clone with a few counts. This chain joins TRBV6-1 and TRBJ1-4; 10 bases are shared with TRBD1. The CDR3 loop spans 15 amino acids. CDR1 is MNHNS, CDR2 SASEGT, per germline. The junction had 4 bases not matched to a gene; V was cut back by 2 bases and J by 7 bases. CDR3 protein: CASSETWTGGEKLFF. The CDR3 nucleotides read TGTGCCAGCAGTGAAACCTGGACAGGGGGTGAAAAACTGTTTTTT.

The V and J genes are TRBV5-1 and TRBJ1-1; 7 bases match TRBD1. Germline V gives CDR1 SGHRS, CDR2 YFSETQ. The CDR3 length is 15 residues. V lost 0 bases, J lost 12 bases, and 14 bases stayed unmatched. The CDR3: CASSLGLAQQGQTFF. Written as DNA, the CDR3 is TGCGCCAGCAGCTTGGGATTGGCTCAACAGGGGCAAACTTTCTTT. Using reference TRBV5-1 and TRBJ1-1 for the parts outside the CDR3, the full variable domain is KAGVTQTPRYLIKTRGQQVTLSCSPISGHRSVSWYQQTPGQGLQFLFEYFSETQRNKGNFPGRFSGRQFSNSRSEMNVSTLELGDSALYLCASSLGLAQQGQTFFGQGTRLTVV.

The chain has TRBV6-5 and TRBJ2-3; weak D call: TRBD2 (6 bases). The V and J ends lost 0 bases and 7 bases respectively, with 17 bases between them. The V gene's germline CDR1 is MNHEY and CDR2 SVGAGI. The CDR3 is made up of 16 amino acids. The CDR3: CASSYSVNGDWNTQYF. As DNA, the CDR3 is TGTGCCAGCAGTTACTCGGTTAATGGGGACTGGAATACGCAGTATTTT.

CDR3: CATVVSGTGSLNEQFF. The CDR3, as DNA: TGTGCCACCGTTGTGTCCGGGACAGGGTCTTTAAATGAGCAGTTCTTC. J is TRBJ2-1 and V is TRBV15, with 9 positions matching TRBD1. CDR3 length equals 16 residues. Germline V gene lookup returns CDR1 LNHNV and CDR2 YYDKDF (reference sequence). Trimming at V came to 8 bases and at J to 7 bases, leaving 15 bases not matched to a gene.

The chain employs TRBV7-9 and TRBJ1-5; 11 bases map to TRBD1. Germline CDR1 and CDR2: SEHNR and FQNEAQ (reference sequence). The CDR3 contains 14 residues. The trim removed 4 bases at V and 7 bases at J, leaving 3 bases unmatched. CDR3 residues: CASSSGQGGQPQHF. The CDR3 DNA is TGTGCCAGCAGCTCGGGACAGGGGGGCCAGCCCCAGCATTTT.

The CDR3, as DNA: TGTGCCAGCAGCCCACGGAGGGATTACGAGCAGTACTTC. Translated, it gives CASSPRRDYEQYF. The V call is TRBV7-2, the J call TRBJ2-7; D might be TRBD2 (6 bases). The germline V gene has CDR1 SGHTA and CDR2 FQGNSA. The CDR3 has 13 amino acids. Trimming shortened V by 5 bases and J by 4 bases, and 12 bases separated the two germline ends.

This clone was detected a few times. V gene TRBV5-1 combines with J gene TRBJ1-4, with 8 bases that match TRBD1. Germline CDR1 and CDR2: SGHRS and YFSETQ. The CDR3 extends over 14 amino acids. After removal of 4 bases from V and 6 bases from J, the junction contained 5 bases not matched to a gene. CDR3 region: CASSQQGVHEKLFF. CDR3 DNA: TGCGCCAGCAGCCAACAGGGGGTCCATGAAAAACTGTTTTTT.

The chain links TRBV28 to TRBJ2-7; 8 bases align to TRBD2. The germline V gene encodes CDR1 MDHEN and CDR2 SYDVKM. V lost 2 bases, J lost 7 bases, and 7 bases stayed unmatched. This CDR3 has 14 amino acids. The DNA of the CDR3 is TGTGCCAGCAGTTTAGGACTAGCATCAGGGGAGCAGTACTTC. It translates to CASSLGLASGEQYF.